These 7 T cell receptor beta chains were all obtained from the same sample, sequenced in a study of blood T cells in healthy people across ages. It was with a sample-barcoded 5' primer and a J-beta primer mix that a second PCR of roughly 7 to 12 cycles was run. Each CDR3 protein is one row after TCRdb ran MiXCR on the 5' RACE reads. The data show just over 800,000 distinct CDR3 sequences, around 62% seen once. Sequenced sample: blood. Source of these receptors: a man aged 25-45 years in good health.

The rearrangement joins TRBV2 to TRBJ2-6, with a weak D call TRBD1 (6 bases). V shed 7 bases and J shed 3 bases, with 22 bases lying between them. The CDR3 is 18 residues long. The germline V gene has CDR1 SNHLY and CDR2 FYNNEI. The CDR3 region is CASTLCSGEIGGANVLTF. The CDR3 region has the DNA TGTGCCAGCACTTTGTGTTCAGGGGAGATTGGTGGGGCCAACGTCCTGACTTTC.

The J gene is TRBJ2-1, the V gene TRBV29-1; TRBD1 matches at 7 bases. Germline CDR1 reads SQVTM; CDR2 reads ANQGSEA. The CDR3 loop spans 14 amino acids. V lost 8 bases to trimming and J lost 1 base; unmatched junction nucleotides: 8. Written as DNA, the CDR3 is TGCAGCACCGAACCGGGACAGTCCTACAATGAGCAGTTCTTC. Translation gives CSTEPGQSYNEQFF.

The V gene is TRBV2, the J gene TRBJ2-1, with D tentatively TRBD1 (6 bases). Trimming removed 10 bases at V and 3 bases at J, with 10 bases between. CDR3 length equals 12 residues. Germline V gene sequence: CDR1 SNHLY, CDR2 FYNNEI. CDR3 sequence reads: CAIEDSYNEQFF. DNA for the CDR3: TGTGCCATAGAGGACAGCTACAATGAGCAGTTCTTC.

This clonotype was observed once. J is TRBJ1-2 and V is TRBV7-9, with D unresolved. The V gene's germline CDR1 is SEHNR and CDR2 FQNEAQ (reference sequence). Trimming removed 4 bases from V and 3 bases from J, with 9 bases in between. The CDR3 has 13 residues. The CDR3 is CASSSRWDYGYTF. CDR3 nucleotide sequence: TGTGCCAGCAGCTCCAGGTGGGACTATGGCTACACCTTC.

The J gene is TRBJ2-4, the V gene TRBV5-5; D may be TRBD2 (5 bases). In germline, CDR1 is SGHKS, CDR2 YYEKEE (reference sequence). With 7 bases removed from V and 3 bases from J, the gap between germline ends came to 11 bases. The CDR3 is made up of 13 amino acids. The CDR3 coding sequence is TGTGCCAGCTCTCCTCGGGACAAAAACATTCAGTACTTC. This sequence encodes CASSPRDKNIQYF.

The chain recombines TRBV11-2 with TRBJ2-7; D possibly corresponds to TRBD2 (5 bases). V lost 5 bases and J lost 1, with 12 bases in between. The CDR3 length is 14 residues. CDR1 SGHAT and CDR2 FQNNGV come from the germline V gene. The CDR3 is CASSGYWTSYEQYF. In DNA form, the CDR3 reads TGTGCCAGCAGCGGGTACTGGACTTCCTACGAGCAGTACTTC. Combining the CDR3 with reference TRBV11-2 and TRBJ2-7 gives the whole variable domain EAGVAQSPRYKIIEKRQSVAFWCNPISGHATLYWYQQILGQGPKLLIQFQNNGVVDDSQLPKDRFSAERLKGVDSTLKIQPAKLEDSAVYLCASSGYWTSYEQYFGPGTRLTVT.

CDR3 in amino acids: CASSLVSGDSPLHF. CDR3 nucleotides: TGCGCCAGCAGCTTGGTGTCTGGAGATTCACCCCTCCACTTT. The chain combines TRBV5-1 with TRBJ1-6; D unclear. CDR1 and CDR2 from the germline V gene are SGHRS and YFSETQ. The V gene lost 0 bases and the J gene lost 8 bases, with 9 bases spanning the gap. There are 14 residues in the CDR3.